What follows is one T cell receptor (beta chain) and its context. What it binds is unknown. Here immunoSEQ multiplex PCR was the method, and the copy in TCRdb shows in-frame clones only, minus some. The sample holds fewer than 90,000 clones, roughly 90% seen once. This record belongs to a study of T cell responses to AZD1222 COVID-19 vaccine. Broader study findings: Seropositivity was recorded at baseline in only 5 or 6 AZD1222 recipients. Nearly half of the spike-specific TCRs reportedly recognize variant regions that carry no mutations. There were mostly white British donors and more females than males, and clonal diversity was possibly underestimated.

It was second doses at about 4 or about 12 weeks that were pooled. CDR3 length: 15 residues. Trimming cost V 2 bases and J 3 bases, with 15 bases left between them. Germline V gene data show CDR1 as SGHKS and CDR2 as YYEKEE (reference sequence). This rearrangement joins TRBV5-5 to TRBJ2-7; D might be TRBD1 (6 bases). The TCR sequence derives from an adult who received the AZD1222 COVID-19 vaccine. Sample: peripheral blood, taken 28 days after the second AZD1222 dose. CDR3 amino acids: CASSFAGDARYEQYF. The CDR3 nucleotides are TGTGCCAGCAGCTTTGCAGGGGACGCGCGCTACGAGCAGTACTTC.